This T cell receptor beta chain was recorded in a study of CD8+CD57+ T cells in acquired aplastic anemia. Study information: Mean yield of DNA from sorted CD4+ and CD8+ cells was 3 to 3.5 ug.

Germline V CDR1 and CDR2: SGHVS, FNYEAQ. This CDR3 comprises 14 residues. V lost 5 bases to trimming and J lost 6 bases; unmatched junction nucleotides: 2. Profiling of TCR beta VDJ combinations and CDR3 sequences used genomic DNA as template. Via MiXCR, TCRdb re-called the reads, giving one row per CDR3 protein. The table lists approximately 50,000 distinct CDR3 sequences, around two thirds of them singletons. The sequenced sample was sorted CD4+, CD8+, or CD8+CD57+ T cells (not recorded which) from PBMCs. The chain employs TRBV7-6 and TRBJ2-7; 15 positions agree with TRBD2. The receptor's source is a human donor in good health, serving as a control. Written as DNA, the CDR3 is TGTGCCAGCAGCACGGGACTAGCGGGGGGCGAGCAGTACTTC. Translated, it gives CASSTGLAGGEQYF.